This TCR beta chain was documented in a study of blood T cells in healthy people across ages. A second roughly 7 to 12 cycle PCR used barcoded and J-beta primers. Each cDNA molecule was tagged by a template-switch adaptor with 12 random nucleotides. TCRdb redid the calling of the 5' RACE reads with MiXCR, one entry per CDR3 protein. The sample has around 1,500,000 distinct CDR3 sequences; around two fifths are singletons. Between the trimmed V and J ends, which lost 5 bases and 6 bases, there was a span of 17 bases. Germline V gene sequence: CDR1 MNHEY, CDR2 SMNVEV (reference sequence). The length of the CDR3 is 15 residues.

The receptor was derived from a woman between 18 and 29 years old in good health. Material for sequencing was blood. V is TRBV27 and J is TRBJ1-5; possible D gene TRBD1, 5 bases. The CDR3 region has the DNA TGTGCCAGCAGTCCGCGAGGGGAGCTGGGTCAGCCCCAGCATTTT. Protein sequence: CASSPRGELGQPQHF.